This TCR beta chain was captured by sequencing in a study of T cell therapy after organ transplantation. The germline V gene has CDR1 SGHVS and CDR2 FQNEAQ. The CDR3 loop spans 18 amino acids. V lost 1 base to trimming and J lost 0 bases, with 13 bases between them. Time point reported: 20-29 weeks after completion of therapy. Sequenced by immunoSEQ multiplex PCR; TCRdb stores in-frame clones only, minus some. The profile covers about 1,500 clones, with approximately 72% appearing a single time and under 60% taken by the ten largest. About this clone itself: Its antigen is as yet unknown.

The TCR originated in a human patient who had received a solid organ transplant and had CMV disease. Some of the T cells may derive from the graft donor. V usage is TRBV7-8 and J usage is TRBJ1-6; no clear D. This sample comprised CD8+ T cells from blood, obtained after autologous CMV-specific T cell therapy. This chain's CDR3 is CASSLVTVRSSYNSPLHF. The CDR3 nucleotides read TGTGCCAGCAGCTTAGTAACAGTCAGGAGCTCCTATAATTCACCCCTCCACTTT.